These T cell receptor beta chains were read from a single sample in a study of blood T cell repertoires in COVID-19. Some clones are missing from TCRdb's copy, which holds only in-frame ones; the method was immunoSEQ multiplex PCR. This sample has roughly 230,000 clones, with roughly 84% found just once. Sequencing was carried out using peripheral blood. All receptors derive from a middle-aged man with acute or convalescent COVID-19. Each CDR3 is given with its conserved first and last residue. The order of the fields is CDR3 protein, CDR3 DNA, clone size, CDR3 length, J gene, V gene, D gene. A D gene is named only where the DNA matches it firmly. Clone size is given for some rows only: seen once, a few or many times, or a class if the clone is expanded.

CASSRQNTGELFF,TGTGCCAGCTCGCGCCAGAACACCGGGGAGCTGTTTTTT,.,13,TRBJ2-2,TRBV18,.
CASSLVARDRVGNSPLHF,TGTGCCAGCAGCTTGGTTGCTCGTGACAGGGTGGGAAATTCACCCCTCCACTTT,.,18,TRBJ1-6,TRBV5-5,TRBD1
CASTDGVEEQFF,TGTGCCAGCACCGACGGGGTGGAGGAGCAGTTCTTC,once,12,TRBJ2-1,TRBV6-5,.
CASSPSAGLNTEAFF,TGTGCCAGCAGTCCTTCGGCAGGGTTGAACACTGAAGCTTTCTTT,.,15,TRBJ1-1,TRBV27,.
CASSYGWDNWDAATF,TGTGCCAGCAGTTACGGGTGGGACAACTGGGATGCGGCCACCTTC,.,15,TRBJ1-2,TRBV6-2/TRBV6-3,.
CASSSQDRAFF,TGTGCCAGCAGCTCCCAGGACAGGGCCTTCTTC,once,11,TRBJ2-1,TRBV5-4,TRBD1
CASSRDQDLNTEAFF,TGTGCCAGCAGCCGAGACCAGGATTTGAACACTGAAGCTTTCTTT,.,15,TRBJ1-1,TRBV6-2/TRBV6-3,.
CASSSTSGGLSPQYF,TGCGCCAGCAGCTCTACTAGCGGGGGGCTTTCCCCGCAGTATTTT,few,15,TRBJ2-3,TRBV5-1,TRBD2
CASSLGQGRSYNSPLHF,TGTGCCAGCAGCTTGGGACAGGGGCGTTCCTATAATTCACCCCTCCACTTT,.,17,TRBJ1-6,TRBV5-4,TRBD1
CASSLGDRDEKLFF,TGCGCCAGCAGCTTGGGAGACAGGGATGAAAAACTGTTTTTT,few,14,TRBJ1-4,TRBV5-1,TRBD1
CASSDQVVYSNQPQHF,TGTGCCAGCAGTGATCAGGTAGTCTATAGCAATCAGCCCCAGCATTTT,.,16,TRBJ1-5,TRBV6-1,.
CASSHTVSGANVLTF,TGTGCCAGCAGCCATACAGTCTCTGGGGCCAACGTCCTGACTTTC,.,15,TRBJ2-6,TRBV3-1/TRBV3-2,.
CASSLNRVAGYTF,TGTGCCAGCAGCTTGAACAGAGTGGCTGGCTACACCTTC,.,13,TRBJ1-2,TRBV7-9,.
CASSPDRVDSPLHF,TGTGCCAGCAGCCCTGACAGGGTAGATTCACCCCTCCACTTT,.,14,TRBJ1-6,TRBV5-6,TRBD1
CASSPPKNTGELFF,TGTGCCAGCAGCCCCCCAAAGAACACCGGGGAGCTGTTTTTT,.,14,TRBJ2-2,TRBV9,.
CASGGAGSNQEPQHF,TGTGCCAGCGGGGGGGCAGGGTCTAATCAGGAGCCCCAGCATTTT,.,15,TRBJ1-5,TRBV6-5,.
CATSVSPRGGYTF,TGTGCCACCAGCGTCTCACCTCGGGGTGGCTACACCTTC,few,13,TRBJ1-2,TRBV6-6,.
CAWKQGSYTGELFF,TGTGCCTGGAAGCAGGGTAGTTACACCGGGGAGCTGTTTTTT,.,14,TRBJ2-2,TRBV30,.
CASSLGSQGTSYNSPLHF,TGTGCCAGCAGCTTAGGTTCGCAGGGGACGTCTTATAATTCACCCCTCCACTTT,.,18,TRBJ1-6,TRBV11-3,.
CASSESRSNTGELFF,TGTGCCAGCAGTGAATCTAGGTCGAACACCGGGGAGCTGTTTTTT,.,15,TRBJ2-2,TRBV2,.
CASSLQGNTEAFF,TGTGCCAGCAGCCTACAGGGGAACACTGAAGCTTTCTTT,few,13,TRBJ1-1,TRBV11-3,.
CASGLVVGTVSYGYTF,TGTGCTAGTGGTTTGGTGGTCGGGACAGTTTCCTATGGCTACACCTTC,.,16,TRBJ1-2,TRBV12-5,TRBD1
CASSLVGGGSSEQFF,TGTGCCAGCAGCTTAGTGGGAGGGGGAAGCTCTGAGCAGTTCTTC,.,15,TRBJ2-1,TRBV7-8,.
CASSLAASGANVLTF,TGTGCCAGCAGCTTAGCAGCTTCTGGGGCCAACGTCCTGACTTTC,.,15,TRBJ2-6,TRBV7-9,.
CASSFIFAGPNQPQHF,TGCGCCAGCAGCTTTATTTTTGCGGGGCCAAATCAGCCCCAGCATTTT,.,16,TRBJ1-5,TRBV5-1,.
CASSLSPGRETQYF,TGTGCCAGCAGCTTAAGTCCGGGTCGGGAGACCCAGTACTTC,.,14,TRBJ2-5,TRBV11-2,.
CATSRDYVRVTPKEEGYTF,TGTGCCACCAGCAGAGATTATGTCCGGGTGACTCCCAAAGAGGAGGGCTACACCTTC,.,19,TRBJ1-2,TRBV15,.
CASSWTRGPYEQYF,TGTGCCAGCAGCTGGACCCGGGGTCCCTACGAGCAGTACTTC,.,14,TRBJ2-7,TRBV5-5,.
CASSALLAGGPNEQFF,TGTGCCAGCAGTGCGTTACTAGCGGGGGGACCCAATGAGCAGTTCTTC,.,16,TRBJ2-1,TRBV6-2/TRBV6-3,TRBD2
CASSLGQRGATTGELFF,TGTGCCAGCAGTTTAGGTCAAAGGGGTGCTACCACCGGGGAGCTGTTTTTT,.,17,TRBJ2-2,TRBV27,.
CSARDEAAQHF,TGCAGTGCTAGAGATGAGGCTGCCCAGCATTTT,.,11,TRBJ1-5,TRBV20-1,.
CASSYLGADSPLHF,TGTGCCAGCAGTTACCTGGGGGCCGATTCACCCCTCCACTTT,.,14,TRBJ1-6,TRBV6-5,.
CASSLGRGGLNEQFF,TGTGCCAGCAGCTTAGGGCGGGGGGGCCTCAATGAGCAGTTCTTC,.,15,TRBJ2-1,TRBV7-6,TRBD2
CASSWVGAAYNEQFF,TGTGCCAGCAGCTGGGTGGGAGCGGCCTACAATGAGCAGTTCTTC,.,15,TRBJ2-1,TRBV7-9,.
CASSLTDGKTEQYF,TGTGCCAGCTCACTTACTGACGGGAAGACCGAGCAGTACTTC,.,14,TRBJ2-7,TRBV18,.
CASSLGAQETSPLHF,TGTGCCAGCAGCTTAGGGGCACAGGAGACTTCACCCCTCCACTTT,.,15,TRBJ1-6,TRBV7-6,.
CASSQVLDRGPRSTEAFF,TGCGCCAGCAGCCAAGTTCTGGACAGGGGGCCCCGATCCACTGAAGCTTTCTTT,.,18,TRBJ1-1,TRBV4-3,TRBD1
CASSENRGDGYTF,TGCGCCAGCAGTGAGAACAGGGGAGATGGCTACACCTTC,.,13,TRBJ1-2,TRBV10-2,TRBD1
CASSLSGTGNDYTF,TGCGCCAGCAGCCTGTCGGGAACTGGGAATGACTACACCTTC,.,14,TRBJ1-2,TRBV5-1,.
CASRKGTDISYNEQFF,TGCGCCAGCAGGAAAGGGACAGATATATCCTACAATGAGCAGTTCTTC,.,16,TRBJ2-1,TRBV5-1,TRBD1
CASSYSSLGTQYF,TGTGCCAGCAGTTACTCGAGTCTTGGGACCCAGTACTTC,.,13,TRBJ2-5,TRBV6-2/TRBV6-3,.
CATRTGGELEPQHF,TGTGCCACGAGGACAGGGGGTGAATTGGAGCCCCAGCATTTT,few,14,TRBJ1-5,TRBV10-3,TRBD1
CASSVLETGYGYTF,TGTGCCAGCAGCGTACTCGAGACAGGGTATGGCTACACCTTC,.,14,TRBJ1-2,TRBV9,TRBD1
CASRWDRNTGELFF,TGTGCCAGCAGATGGGACAGAAATACCGGGGAGCTGTTTTTT,.,14,TRBJ2-2,TRBV11-1,TRBD1
CAWSITGGGIGYTF,TGTGCCTGGAGTATCACAGGGGGGGGGATTGGCTACACCTTC,.,14,TRBJ1-2,TRBV30,TRBD1